Presented here are 13 T cell receptor beta chains from one specimen sequenced in a study of PD-L1 blockade in urothelial cancer. As for time point: peripheral blood 6 weeks after treatment start. This table comes from immunoSEQ multiplex PCR, and its TCRdb copy is limited to in-frame clones, with some not included. Of some 120,000 clones in the sample, 91% were seen once. Sequencing was performed on PBMCs, taken around atezolizumab (anti-PD-L1) treatment. The source is a man in his sixties with urothelial cancer.

The CDR3 here is CASSRRGGGERDEQYF. The CDR3 nucleotides read TGTGCCAGCAGCCGCCGTGGAGGGGGGGAAAGGGACGAGCAGTACTTC. The V gene is TRBV5-4, the J gene TRBJ2-7, with a weak D call TRBD2 (7 bases). Germline V lookup: CDR1 SGHNT, CDR2 YYREEE (reference sequence). V lost 4 bases and J 5 bases, leaving 22 bases between the germline ends. The CDR3 sequence is 16 residues long.

The chain combines TRBV4-2 with TRBJ2-1; 8 bases match TRBD2. CDR1 is LGHNA, CDR2 YNFKEQ, per germline. CDR3 length: 17 amino acids. V gave up 0 bases and J gave up 7 bases; unmatched junction bases: 11. DNA of the CDR3: TGTGCCAGCAGCCAAGAAGGACGGGGGGGGGCCGGAAATGAGCAGTTCTTC. It translates to CASSQEGRGGAGNEQFF.

In its sample, this clone was seen a few times. The chain couples TRBV15 to TRBJ1-3; D gene uncertain. Looked up from germline, CDR1 is LNHNV and CDR2 is YYDKDF (reference sequence). CDR3 size: 15 residues. V shed 0 bases and J shed 3 bases, with 9 bases lying between them. CDR3 sequence (DNA): TGTGCCACCAGCAGAGATCAGAATGTTGGAAACACCATATATTTT. Translation gives CATSRDQNVGNTIYF.

This chain connects TRBV10-3 to TRBJ2-7; 8 nucleotides align to TRBD1. The V gene end was trimmed by 3 bases and the J gene end by 3 bases; junction bases not matched to a gene: 10. This CDR3 is built from 16 residues. Germline V gene sequence: CDR1 ENHRY, CDR2 SYGVKD. DNA for the CDR3: TGTGCCATCAGTGACAGGACAGGGATGAGTCGCTACGAGCAGTACTTC. Protein: CAISDRTGMSRYEQYF.

DNA of the CDR3: TGCAGCGTTGGAGGACACAGGGGAATCCCCTACGAGCAGTACTTC. This gives the protein CSVGGHRGIPYEQYF. This chain connects TRBV29-1 to TRBJ2-7; 7 bases match TRBD1. This CDR3 spans 15 amino acids. V lost 4 bases and J lost 2; bases outside the gene matches: 11. Germline V lookup: CDR1 SQVTM, CDR2 ANQGSEA.

The V call is TRBV4-3, the J call TRBJ2-5; 7 bases match TRBD2. The J call is uncertain, as TRBJ2-7 better fits the DNA end. The CDR3 extends over 15 amino acids. CDR1 is LGHNA and CDR2 is YSLEER in the germline V gene. The CDR3: CASSRGRTSGYEQYF. Written as DNA, the CDR3 is TGCGCCAGCAGCCGGGGCCGGACTAGTGGGTACGAGCAGTACTTC.

The DNA for the CDR3 is TGTGCCAGCAGCCCACTAGCGGGAGGGGAAGATACGCAGTATTTT. Translating it yields CASSPLAGGEDTQYF. The chain recombines TRBV7-9 with TRBJ2-3, with 13 bases matching TRBD2. CDR3 length: 15 amino acids. Germline lookup yields CDR1 SEHNR and CDR2 FQNEAQ (reference sequence). The V and J ends lost 5 bases and 5 bases, in that order; junction bases with no gene match: 4.

The chain joins TRBV9 to TRBJ2-7, with TRBD2 matching 7 bases. Germline CDR1 reads SGDLS; CDR2 reads YYNGEE. This CDR3 comprises 14 residues. Germline trimming cut 0 bases from V and 6 bases from J; bases unmatched to any gene: 6. Here the CDR3 reads CASSVVVGEGEQYF. CDR3 nucleotides: TGTGCCAGCAGCGTAGTCGTTGGGGAGGGCGAGCAGTACTTC.

CDR3 in DNA: TGTGCCTGGAGTCGAGGCGGGACTAGCGGCTACGAGCAGTACTTC. Translating gives CAWSRGGTSGYEQYF. The chain employs TRBV30 and TRBJ2-7, with TRBD2 identical over 11 bases. Germline CDR1 and CDR2: GTSNPN and SVGIG (reference sequence). This CDR3 has 15 residues. J gave up 3 bases and V 2 bases, and 6 bases lay outside the gene matches.

In its sample, this clone was seen a few times. The chain links TRBV5-1 to TRBJ2-7; a possible D gene is TRBD1 (5 bases). Germline CDR1 and CDR2: SGHRS and YFSETQ. This CDR3 contains 13 residues. V shed 5 bases and J shed 1 base, with 10 bases lying between them. The CDR3 sequence: CASSSTGSYEQYF. CDR3 sequence (DNA): TGCGCCAGCAGTTCTACAGGATCCTACGAGCAGTACTTC.

The chain uses TRBV19 and TRBJ2-1; 14 bases match TRBD2. The CDR3 is made up of 17 amino acids. V dropped 4 bases and J dropped 2; count of bases not matched to a gene: 4. Germline CDR1 LNHDA, CDR2 SQIVND (reference sequence). CDR3 amino acids: CASSTQTSGRAYNEQFF. For the CDR3, the DNA is TGTGCCAGTAGTACCCAGACTAGCGGGAGGGCCTACAATGAGCAGTTCTTC.

V usage is TRBV28 and J usage is TRBJ2-5; 7 bases are a match to TRBD2. The V gene end was trimmed by 5 bases and the J gene end by 5 bases; junction bases not matched to a gene: 17. Looked up from germline, CDR1 is MDHEN and CDR2 is SYDVKM. CDR3 length: 17 amino acids. The CDR3 DNA reads TGTGCCAGCAGTCGAATAAGGCCTGGACTAGTGGGGGAGACCCAGTACTTC. Translating it yields CASSRIRPGLVGETQYF.

V is TRBV6-1 and J is TRBJ2-3; the D is unclear. This CDR3 spans 12 amino acids. V was cut by 4 bases and J by 3 bases, with 5 bases left in between. Germline CDR1 reads MNHNS; CDR2 reads SASEGT. The chain's CDR3 is CASSVSTDTQYF. The CDR3 DNA reads TGTGCCAGCAGTGTCAGTACAGATACGCAGTATTTT.